A single sample gave rise to the 18 T cell receptor beta chains below, sequenced in a study of cytomegalovirus exposure and HLA in healthy donors. The primer mix had 60 Vbeta and 13 Jbeta primers. The data were produced by immunoSEQ multiplex PCR, yet TCRdb's version contains in-frame clones alone and is incomplete. The table lists under 130,000 clones, more than 60% of them singletons. The sequenced sample was PBMCs. The origin of the receptors is a man aged 30 to 39 in good health and CMV-seronegative.

J is TRBJ1-1 and V is TRBV14, with TRBD1 as a possible D gene (6 bases). In germline, CDR1 is SGHDN, CDR2 FVKESK. The CDR3 runs 15 residues. V lost 0 bases and J lost 4, with 12 bases in between. CDR3 sequence reads: CASSQERGLFTEAFF. The CDR3 bases are TGTGCCAGCAGCCAAGAGCGGGGGCTCTTCACTGAAGCTTTCTTT.

The rearrangement uses TRBV18 and TRBJ2-5; D not certain. The CDR3 is 14 residues long. The V gene lost 0 bases and the J gene lost 2 bases, with 7 bases spanning the gap. From germline, CDR1 is KGHSH and CDR2 LQKENI. As DNA, the CDR3 is TGTGCCAGCTCACCACCCGCAGGTCAAGAGACCCAGTACTTC. Protein: CASSPPAGQETQYF.

The chain recombines TRBV2 with TRBJ1-1, with D maybe TRBD1 (5 bases). Germline V gene sequence: CDR1 SNHLY, CDR2 FYNNEI. Trimming removed 4 bases at V and 8 bases at J, with 14 bases between. The CDR3 contains 13 residues. The CDR3 coding sequence is TGTGCCAGCAGTGTAGGGGCCGTCAGGGAAGCTTTCTTT. Translation: CASSVGAVREAFF.

The chain carries TRBV25-1 and TRBJ2-7; D is possibly TRBD1 (5 bases). V shed 3 bases and J shed 3 bases, with 12 bases lying between them. Germline V gene sequence: CDR1 MGHDK, CDR2 SYGVNS. The CDR3 runs 14 residues. The CDR3 sequence is CASSEIGQGYEQYF. The CDR3, as DNA: TGTGCCAGCAGTGAGATAGGACAAGGCTACGAGCAGTACTTC.

The V call is TRBV11-2, the J call TRBJ2-3; D is uncertain. The CDR3 is made up of 12 amino acids. CDR1 and CDR2 (germline): SGHAT, FQNNGV. Trimming took 4 bases from V and 2 from J, leaving 4 bases between them. The CDR3 region has the DNA TGTGCCAGCAGCTACTTCACAGATACGCAGTATTTT. It encodes CASSYFTDTQYF.

The genes are TRBV21-1 and TRBJ2-1; the table's D call, TRBD1, has no DNA check behind it. TRBV21-1 is tagged as a pseudogene. The CDR3 is made up of 17 amino acids. The CDR3 sequence: CASSSGLDRDSYNEQFF. CDR3 in DNA: TGTGCCAGCAGCAGTGGATTGGACAGGGATTCCTACAATGAGCAGTTCTTC.

The chain employs TRBV6-6 and TRBJ2-2, with D tentatively TRBD2 (5 bases). Per germline, CDR1 MNHNY and CDR2 SVGAGI (reference sequence). This CDR3 comprises 13 residues. V lost 11 bases and J lost 1, with 11 bases in between. The DNA for the CDR3 is TGTGCCGGTCGAGCGGAGAACACCGGGGAGCTGTTTTTT. Protein sequence: CAGRAENTGELFF.

The rearrangement joins TRBV5-4 to TRBJ2-1; D gene uncertain. CDR3 size: 15 residues. The germline CDR1 and CDR2 sequences are SGHNT and YYREEE (reference sequence). The V end lost 4 bases, the J end lost 1 base, and 12 bases lay between the germline ends. Here the CDR3 reads CASSVGSPSYNEQFF. DNA for the CDR3: TGTGCCAGCAGCGTCGGGTCCCCTTCCTACAATGAGCAGTTCTTC.

V and J are TRBV30 and TRBJ2-7; D gene unclear. The CDR3 totals 12 residues. The V end lost 2 bases, the J end lost 4 bases, and 9 bases lay between the germline ends. CDR1 is GTSNPN and CDR2 is SVGIG in the germline V gene (reference sequence). The CDR3 protein is CAWSSPLYEQYF. The CDR3, as DNA: TGTGCCTGGAGTTCTCCTTTGTACGAGCAGTACTTC.

The V and J genes are TRBV29-1 and TRBJ2-3, with 10 bases matching TRBD1. The V segment lost 8 bases and the J segment 6 bases; nucleotides outside the gene matches: 8. The length of the CDR3 is 13 residues. Per the germline V gene, CDR1 is SQVTM and CDR2 is ANQGSEA. The CDR3 DNA follows: TGCAGCATAGGACAGGGGGATTTGGATACGCAGTATTTT. Protein product: CSIGQGDLDTQYF.

The gene calls are TRBV30 and TRBJ2-7, with D perhaps matching TRBD1 (6 bases). The V gene's germline CDR1 is GTSNPN and CDR2 SVGIG (reference sequence). V was trimmed by 5 bases and J by 6 bases, leaving 11 bases between them. There are 11 residues in the CDR3. CDR3 nucleotide sequence: TGTGCCTGGGCCAGGGGTAGCGAGCAGTACTTC. This encodes CAWARGSEQYF.

This clone occurred once. The V call is TRBV2, the J call TRBJ1-1; D remains unclear. The V gene's germline CDR1 is SNHLY and CDR2 FYNNEI. This CDR3 region has 13 residues. V was trimmed by 7 bases and J by 1 base, leaving 10 bases between them. The CDR3 DNA reads TGTGCCAGCAAATTCCAGGAGAACACTGAAGCTTTCTTT. Protein: CASKFQENTEAFF.

V and J are TRBV7-2 and TRBJ2-1; D uncertain. Germline assignment: CDR1 SGHTA and CDR2 FQGNSA. The length of the CDR3 is 12 residues. Trimming cost V 3 bases and J 7 bases, with 7 bases left between them. CDR3 sequence reads: CASSFSRNEQFF. For the CDR3, the DNA is TGTGCCAGCAGCTTTTCCAGGAATGAGCAGTTCTTC.

The chain uses TRBV7-6 and TRBJ2-1; TRBD2 agrees at 8 bases. CDR1 and CDR2 from the germline V gene are SGHVS and FNYEAQ. V was pared by 3 bases and J by 9 bases, with 10 bases of the junction left unmatched. This CDR3 region has 15 residues. The CDR3 nucleotides read TGTGCCAGCAGCTTGGGGACTAGAGGGGCGGGTGAGCAGTTCTTC. Translation: CASSLGTRGAGEQFF.

The V call is TRBV5-1, the J call TRBJ2-5; D unclear. The germline CDR1 and CDR2 sequences are SGHRS and YFSETQ. Trimming left V 3 bases short and J 0 bases short, with 6 bases between. The CDR3 loop spans 13 amino acids. This chain's CDR3 is CASSSSYQETQYF. The CDR3 DNA sequence: TGCGCCAGCAGCTCTTCGTACCAAGAGACCCAGTACTTC.

The rearrangement links TRBV9 to TRBJ2-7; TRBD1 matches 8 bases. J gave up 1 base and V 4 bases, and 4 bases lay outside the gene matches. The germline gives CDR1 SGDLS, CDR2 YYNGEE. The CDR3 spans 14 residues. This CDR3 reads CASSSDRVSYEQYF. As DNA, the CDR3 is TGTGCCAGCAGCTCGGACAGGGTTTCCTACGAGCAGTACTTC.

This chain connects TRBV4-2 to TRBJ2-2; D ambiguous. The length of the CDR3 is 12 residues. The V and J ends lost 2 bases and 5 bases respectively, with 3 bases between them. The germline gives CDR1 LGHNA, CDR2 YNFKEQ. The CDR3 reads CASSQPTGELFF. The CDR3 nucleotides are TGTGCCAGCAGCCAACCAACCGGGGAGCTGTTTTTT.

The chain recombines TRBV19 with TRBJ1-1, with D perhaps matching TRBD1 (5 bases). With 3 bases removed from V and 0 bases from J, the gap between germline ends came to 20 bases. Germline values: CDR1 LNHDA, CDR2 SQIVND (reference sequence). There are 18 residues in the CDR3. DNA of the CDR3: TGTGCCAGTAGTATGCGGTTCCAGGGTGGTACCATGAACACTGAAGCTTTCTTT. Translating it yields CASSMRFQGGTMNTEAFF.